The sequence of this T cell receptor beta chain was determined in a study of blood T cell repertoires in COVID-19. Study overall: The United States, Italy and Spain supplied acute and convalescent COVID-19 samples. Nucleic acid was either cDNA or gDNA, and it came from T cells, B-cell-depleted T cells, or PBMCs.

Original methodology: Nucleated cell number was recorded as an estimate derived from reference gene primer amplification. Profiling relied on immunoSEQ multiplex PCR, and the TCRdb table lists in-frame clones only, not all of them. That table furnishes V, J and clone size, whereas the DNA furnished D and trimming. Altogether 140,000 to 150,000 clones are present, approximately 89% being singletons, with the ten largest covering around 1.7%. On this clone: Because the CDR3's place on the DNA is in doubt, the DNA is left out and the CDR3 is given as listed by TCRdb.

The sequenced sample was peripheral blood. This TCR was recovered from a woman in her fifties or sixties with acute or convalescent COVID-19.

The CDR3 protein is CASRRRAGTSGGYEQYF. The chain combines TRBV27 with TRBJ2-7; the table's D call TRBD2 went unverified against the DNA. From germline, CDR1 is MNHEY and CDR2 SMNVEV (reference sequence). The CDR3 adds up to 17 amino acids, both ends counted.